This TCR beta chain was found in a study of Ad26.COV2.S vaccination and SARS-CoV-2 variants. The wider study: Intramuscular Ad26.COV2.S at 5x10^10 or 1x10^11 viral particles. The study's findings and limits: Individuals receiving vaccine had higher spike-specific TCR breadth than placebo recipients did.

Repertoires were generated with immunoSEQ multiplex PCR, while TCRdb's copy carries only in-frame clones and drops some. The sample yields some 250,000 clones, more than 75% seen once. The germline V and J ends were trimmed by 3 bases and 0 bases, with 8 bases remaining between them. The germline V gene has CDR1 SGHTA and CDR2 FQGNSA. This CDR3 region has 14 residues. Remarks on this clone: Its matching antigen is unknown.

Regarding treatment: some 20 received Ad26.COV2.S at low or high dose, single or two shots; 5 received placebo; per-sample allocation not given. Specimens were obtained on day 63 following the first vaccine or placebo injection. This adult donor, from Boston, was 18-55 years old. V gene TRBV7-2 combines with J gene TRBJ1-2; D gene uncertain. The sequence derives from a person between 18 and 59 years old who received the Ad26.COV2.S COVID-19 vaccine or a placebo. The input for sequencing was peripheral blood, taken in a trial of Ad26.COV2.S vaccine versus placebo. The CDR3 protein is CASSLAVPNYGYTF. CDR3 DNA sequence: TGTGCCAGCAGCTTGGCGGTCCCTAACTATGGCTACACCTTC.